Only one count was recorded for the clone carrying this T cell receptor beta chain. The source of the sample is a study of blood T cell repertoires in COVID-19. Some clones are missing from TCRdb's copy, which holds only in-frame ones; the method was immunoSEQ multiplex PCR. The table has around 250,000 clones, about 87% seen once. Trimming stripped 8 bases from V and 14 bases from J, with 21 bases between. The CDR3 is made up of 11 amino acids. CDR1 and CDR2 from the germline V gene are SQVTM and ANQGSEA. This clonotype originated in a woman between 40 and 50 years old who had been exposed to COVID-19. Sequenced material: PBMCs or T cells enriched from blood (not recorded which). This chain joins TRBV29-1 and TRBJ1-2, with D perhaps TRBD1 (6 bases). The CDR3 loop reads CSSSPDSYLTF. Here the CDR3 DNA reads TGCAGCTCCAGCCCGGACAGCTATCTTACCTTC.